Sequencing of this TCR beta chain was carried out in a study of PD-L1 blockade in urothelial cancer. Overall study context: Bladder-origin urothelial cancer in males described twenty-five of the 29 patients. Blood was subjected to analysis at 3 weeks (second dose) and 6 weeks following treatment start.

Synthetic templates analogous to TCR were spiked into all PCRs individually. This table comes from immunoSEQ multiplex PCR, and its TCRdb copy is limited to in-frame clones, with some not included. The data hold fewer than 35,000 clones, with over 75% observed a single time. The trim removed 4 bases at V and 4 bases at J, leaving 9 bases unmatched. Germline V lookup: CDR1 LGHNA, CDR2 YNFKEQ. The CDR3 loop spans 16 amino acids. This TCR was recovered from a man in his fifties or sixties with urothelial cancer. The chain combines TRBV4-2 with TRBJ2-5; 10 bases line up with TRBD2. Specimen: PBMCs, collected around atezolizumab (anti-PD-L1) treatment. The CDR3 reads CASSRQAGGPVETQYF. The DNA for the CDR3 is TGTGCCAGCAGCCGACAAGCGGGAGGGCCGGTAGAGACCCAGTACTTC.